Only one count was recorded for the clone carrying this TCR beta chain. This record belongs to a study of blood T cell repertoires in COVID-19. Study-wide background: Whether acute or convalescent, the COVID-19 samples came from the United States, Italy and Spain. In each case, the material was cDNA or gDNA derived from T cells, B-cell-depleted T cells, or PBMCs.

Germline CDR1 reads DFQATT; CDR2 reads SNEGSKA (reference sequence). V dropped 3 bases and J dropped 1 base, with 6 bases sitting between them. This CDR3 has 12 residues. As processed by the authors: From reference gene primer amplification, estimates of nucleated cell counts were derived. Measured with immunoSEQ multiplex PCR; TCRdb has only the in-frame clones, and not every one. V, J and clone size reflect that table, while D and trimming were determined from the DNA. The table records 160,000 or so clones, around 90% of them present only once. The sequencing input was peripheral blood. This sequence was found in a woman aged 45-65 years with acute or convalescent COVID-19. The rearrangement uses TRBV20-1 and TRBJ1-1; D perhaps matches TRBD1 (5 bases). The CDR3: CSASRGNTEAFF. CDR3 DNA: TGCAGTGCTAGTAGGGGGAACACTGAAGCTTTCTTT.